These 32 T cell receptor beta chains were sequenced from one sample in a study of a mutant IDH1 vaccine in newly diagnosed glioma. Indicated time point: week 11, during vaccination. What each vaccine dose contained was 300 ug of mutant IDH1 20-mer peptide, accompanied by topical imiquimod. Clones were read by immunoSEQ multiplex PCR, and TCRdb kept only the in-frame ones, dropping some. This table has more than 50,000 clones, 89% appearing once. For these receptors, no antigen is known. Material: PBMCs, obtained from a glioma patient whose treatment included an IDH1 peptide vaccine. These receptor sequences come from a man aged 40-50 years with glioma.

The chain joins TRBV25-1 to TRBJ1-4; D is ambiguous. This CDR3 spans 13 amino acids. CDR1 is MGHDK and CDR2 is SYGVNS in the germline V gene. The V gene lost 8 bases and the J gene lost 8 bases, with 15 bases spanning the gap. DNA of the CDR3: TGTGCCAGCGGGTTGTGGACGGAGGAAAAACTGTTTTTT. Amino acid sequence: CASGLWTEEKLFF.

This chain links TRBV11-3 with TRBJ2-5; perhaps D is TRBD1 or TRBD2 (7 bases each). V lost 5 bases and J lost 4, with 14 bases in between. Per the germline V gene, CDR1 is SGHNT and CDR2 is YENEEA. The CDR3 extends over 14 amino acids. The chain's CDR3 is CASSQGGSTETQYF. As DNA, the CDR3 is TGTGCCAGCAGCCAGGGGGGGAGTACAGAGACCCAGTACTTC.

The rearrangement joins TRBV7-2 to TRBJ2-7; the D is unclear. Trimming pared 5 bases from V and 3 bases from J, leaving 14 bases between. Looked up from germline, CDR1 is SGHTA and CDR2 is FQGNSA. CDR3 length equals 14 residues. DNA for the CDR3: TGTGCCAGCAGCCCCTCGGGCAGTTTCTACGAGCAGTACGTC. Translated: CASSPSGSFYEQYV.

The chain combines TRBV5-1 with TRBJ2-2; a weak D match, TRBD2 (6 bases). Per germline, CDR1 SGHRS and CDR2 YFSETQ. The V end was cut by 5 bases, the J end by 0 bases, with 11 bases between. This CDR3 spans 15 amino acids. The CDR3 sequence is CASRRGDANTGELFF. The CDR3 DNA follows: TGCGCCAGCAGGCGGGGCGATGCGAACACCGGGGAGCTGTTTTTT. Using reference TRBV5-1 and TRBJ2-2 for the parts outside the CDR3, the full variable domain is KAGVTQTPRYLIKTRGQQVTLSCSPISGHRSVSWYQQTPGQGLQFLFEYFSETQRNKGNFPGRFSGRQFSNSRSEMNVSTLELGDSALYLCASRRGDANTGELFFGEGSRLTVL.

The chain carries TRBV2 and TRBJ2-5, with D uncertain. The J call may be in error: the DNA end matches TRBJ2-7 better. The CDR3 extends over 14 amino acids. Germline-derived CDR1 and CDR2 are SNHLY and FYNNEI. The CDR3 loop is CASSVPWGSYEQYF. The DNA for the CDR3 is TGTGCCAGCAGTGTCCCTTGGGGCTCCTACGAGCAGTACTTC.

The chain has TRBV7-2 and TRBJ1-1; no firm D call. The CDR3 spans 14 residues. V dropped 4 bases and J dropped 10 bases, with 19 bases sitting between them. Germline-derived CDR1 and CDR2 are SGHTA and FQGNSA. The DNA for the CDR3 is TGTGCCAGCAGCTCAGAGAGAGTTAGAGTGCGAGCTTTCTTT. The encoded protein is CASSSERVRVRAFF.

This chain links TRBV10-1 with TRBJ2-3, with D possibly being TRBD2 (6 bases). There are 16 residues in the CDR3. V lost 3 bases and J lost 0, with 13 bases in between. Germline V gives CDR1 WNHNN, CDR2 SYGVQD (reference sequence). In DNA form, the CDR3 reads TGCGCCAGCAGTGACTTCGGGGGAGGTAGCACAGATACGCAGTATTTT. It translates to CASSDFGGGSTDTQYF.

The CDR3 reads CAIREAGGYEQYV. Here the CDR3 DNA reads TGTGCCATCAGAGAAGCGGGGGGCTACGAGCAGTACGTC. This chain connects TRBV10-3 to TRBJ2-7; 9 nucleotides match TRBD2. Germline V gene data show CDR1 as ENHRY and CDR2 as SYGVKD. J lost 3 bases, V lost 6 bases, and 3 bases had no gene match. This CDR3 is 13 amino acids long.

This chain connects TRBV30 to TRBJ1-5; 7 bases map to TRBD1. The germline CDR1 and CDR2 sequences are GTSNPN and SVGIG (reference sequence). The junction had 6 bases not matched to a gene; V was cut back by 1 base and J by 0 bases. The CDR3 length is 16 residues. CDR3 in amino acids: CAWSARGSYSNQPQHF. DNA of the CDR3: TGTGCCTGGAGTGCCAGGGGGTCGTATAGCAATCAGCCCCAGCATTTT.

The chain employs TRBV11-2 and TRBJ2-2, with 13 positions matching TRBD2. J was trimmed by 6 bases and V by 3 bases; bases with no gene match: 1. The CDR3 extends over 15 amino acids. CDR1 is SGHAT and CDR2 is FQNNGV in the germline V gene. CDR3 region: CASSFTSGGAGELFF. The CDR3 DNA is TGTGCCAGCAGCTTTACTAGCGGGGGGGCCGGGGAGCTGTTTTTT.

The chain carries TRBV5-4 and TRBJ1-2; TRBD1 aligns across 7 bases. Losses at the gene ends were 5 bases for V and 5 bases for J; bases not matched to a gene: 9. The CDR3 totals 14 residues. Germline V gene sequence: CDR1 SGHNT, CDR2 YYREEE (reference sequence). CDR3 coding DNA: TGTGCCAGCAGACGGACCGGGACAGCATATGGCTACACCTTC. This encodes CASRRTGTAYGYTF.

The DNA for the CDR3 is TGTGCCATCAGGGGGACAGAGGTGAATCAGCCCCAGCATTTT. It specifies CAIRGTEVNQPQHF. V gene TRBV10-3 combines with J gene TRBJ1-5, with 7 positions matching TRBD1. The ends lost 6 bases at V and 4 bases at J; junction bases unmatched: 6. The germline V gene has CDR1 ENHRY and CDR2 SYGVKD. The CDR3 spans 14 residues.

This clone occurred once. The J gene is TRBJ2-7, the V gene TRBV7-9, with 12 bases lining up with TRBD1. Germline V gene data show CDR1 as SEHNR and CDR2 as FQNEAQ (reference sequence). The J segment lost 7 bases and the V segment lost 5 bases, leaving 12 bases of the junction unmatched. The CDR3 covers 16 residues. This CDR3 is CASSQTGTGGVGEQYV. The CDR3 DNA reads as TGTGCCAGCAGCCAAACCGGGACAGGGGGCGTGGGGGAGCAGTACGTC.

The DNA of the CDR3 is TGTGCCAGTAGTCCAACAGGGCTGGGAGCTGCTGGCTACACCTTC. Its translation is CASSPTGLGAAGYTF. The chain carries TRBV19 and TRBJ1-2; the D gene is possibly TRBD1 (6 bases). Germline assignment: CDR1 LNHDA and CDR2 SQIVND (reference sequence). V lost 5 bases to trimming and J lost 7 bases, with 20 bases between them. The CDR3 is made up of 15 amino acids.

The genes are TRBV5-3 and TRBJ1-4; D perhaps matches TRBD1 (5 bases). TRBV5-3 is an open reading frame whose function is uncertain. V shed 7 bases and J shed 8 bases, with 6 bases lying between them. This CDR3 spans 10 amino acids. The DNA of the CDR3 is TGTGCCAGAGAGGGGGAAAAACTGTTTTTT. Amino acids: CAREGEKLFF.

About this clone itself: This sample also contains other DNA sequences that code for the same CDR3. The rearrangement uses TRBV9 and TRBJ2-3, with D unclear. Germline V gene lookup returns CDR1 SGDLS and CDR2 YYNGEE. This CDR3 comprises 13 residues. V gave up 0 bases and J gave up 1 base, with 3 bases separating them. The CDR3 is CASSVVGTDTQYF. The CDR3 DNA reads TGTGCCAGCAGCGTAGTAGGCACAGATACGCAGTATTTT.

The chain links TRBV28 to TRBJ2-7, with 8 nucleotides matching TRBD2. Germline CDR1 reads MDHEN; CDR2 reads SYDVKM. The CDR3 has 15 residues. V was pared by 5 bases and J by 5 bases, with 11 bases of the junction left unmatched. CDR3 region: CASSQNSVSGDEQYV. The CDR3, as DNA: TGTGCCAGCAGTCAAAACTCGGTTAGCGGGGACGAGCAGTACGTC.

To note about this clone: Sequence at one end of the junction differs from germline and may be a read error. The chain links TRBV7-2 to TRBJ2-7, with D unclear. The germline gives CDR1 SGHTA, CDR2 FQGNSA. The CDR3 has 11 amino acids. The CDR3 nucleotides are TGTGCCAGCAGCCGATCATGGATGATGAACTTC. This translates into CASSRSWMMNF.

This clone has just one count. The J gene is TRBJ2-7, the V gene TRBV28; D could derive from TRBD1 or TRBD2 (7 bases each). Looked up from germline, CDR1 is MDHEN and CDR2 is SYDVKM. The V gene lost 7 bases and the J gene lost 3 bases, with 22 bases spanning the gap. The CDR3 is 16 amino acids. Written as DNA, the CDR3 is TGTGCCAGCAACCCGAGGGGAGGGGGCGGCCACTACGAGCAGTACTTC. This encodes CASNPRGGGGHYEQYF.

The chain combines TRBV4-3 with TRBJ2-1, with D tentatively TRBD1 or TRBD2 (5 bases each). CDR1 LGHNA and CDR2 YSLEER come from the germline V gene. The CDR3 is 16 amino acids. V lost 1 base to trimming and J lost 1 base, with 11 bases between them. Written as DNA, the CDR3 is TGCGCCAGCAGCCAAGTGGGACGAAGGTCCTACAATGAGCAGTTCTTC. This translates into CASSQVGRRSYNEQFF.

This rearrangement joins TRBV27 to TRBJ1-2; D is possibly TRBD1 (6 bases). V lost 1 base, J lost 8 bases, and 17 bases lay in between. Germline V gives CDR1 MNHEY, CDR2 SMNVEV (reference sequence). The CDR3 length is 15 residues. CDR3 protein: CASSLWGLGGEGYTF. The DNA of the CDR3 is TGTGCCAGCAGTTTATGGGGTCTGGGGGGCGAAGGCTACACCTTC.

The chain combines TRBV5-5 with TRBJ2-5; TRBD2 matches 8 bases. The J segment lost 0 bases and the V segment lost 0 bases, leaving 1 base of the junction unmatched. There are 15 residues in the CDR3. Per the germline V gene, CDR1 is SGHKS and CDR2 is YYEKEE (reference sequence). The DNA for the CDR3 is TGTGCCAGCAGCTTGGAAGCGGGGGACCAAGAGACCCAGTACTTC. Its protein product is CASSLEAGDQETQYF.

The chain links TRBV5-5 to TRBJ2-3; possibly TRBD2 for D (5 bases). This CDR3 spans 14 amino acids. The V gene's germline CDR1 is SGHKS and CDR2 YYEKEE (reference sequence). V dropped 0 bases and J dropped 4 bases, with 9 bases sitting between them. Written as DNA, the CDR3 is TGTGCCAGCAGCTTGGAGCGGTTCCCAGATACGCAGTATTTT. It specifies CASSLERFPDTQYF.

This chain joins TRBV10-3 and TRBJ1-5, with 12 bases identical to TRBD1. V was clipped by 10 bases and J by 13 bases; unmatched bases: 11. The CDR3 length is 13 residues. The germline CDR1 and CDR2 sequences are ENHRY and SYGVKD. CDR3 protein: CATGTGGESRQHF. The CDR3 nucleotides read TGTGCCACCGGGACAGGGGGCGAATCCCGTCAGCATTTT.

J is TRBJ1-2 and V is TRBV4-3; 7 positions match TRBD1. CDR3 length: 14 residues. After removal of 1 base from V and 8 bases from J, the junction contained 7 bases not matched to a gene. CDR1 is LGHNA, CDR2 YSLEER, per germline. The CDR3 region has the DNA TGCGCCAGCAGCCAAGGCGACAGGGAAAAGGGCTACACCTTC. Its protein is CASSQGDREKGYTF.

V is TRBV10-3 and J is TRBJ2-6; unclear D gene. Trimming took off 0 bases at V and 2 bases at J, with 20 bases between the two ends. Germline V gene sequence: CDR1 ENHRY, CDR2 SYGVKD. The CDR3 contains 20 residues. CDR3: CAISESNLVGKPPGANVLTF. CDR3 nucleotide sequence: TGTGCCATCAGTGAGTCGAACCTAGTTGGGAAGCCTCCTGGGGCCAACGTCCTGACTTTC.

The chain employs TRBV30 and TRBJ1-3; D is unresolved. The CDR3 spans 13 residues. Germline CDR1 is GTSNPN and CDR2 is SVGIG (reference sequence). V lost 0 bases to trimming and J lost 4 bases, with 7 bases between them. In DNA, the CDR3 is TGTGCCTGGAGTGTAACTAGCGGAAACACCATATATTTT. This gives the protein CAWSVTSGNTIYF.

The J gene is TRBJ1-1, the V gene TRBV6-6; 7 nucleotides align to TRBD1. The CDR3 runs to 14 residues. CDR1 and CDR2 from the germline V gene are MNHNY and SVGAGI (reference sequence). V lost 7 bases, J lost 5 bases, and 10 bases stayed unmatched. In nucleotides, the CDR3 is TGTGCCAGCATCCCAACAGGGGTTCGAACTGAAGCTTTCTTT. It translates to CASIPTGVRTEAFF.

The V and J genes are TRBV19 and TRBJ2-2, with 7 bases lining up with TRBD1. The J segment lost 4 bases and the V segment lost 6 bases, leaving 5 bases of the junction unmatched. Germline V gives CDR1 LNHDA, CDR2 SQIVND (reference sequence). The CDR3 is 14 residues long. CDR3 in DNA: TGTGCCAGTAGGCAGGACAGGCGCACCGGGGAGCTGTTTTTT. Amino acid sequence: CASRQDRRTGELFF.

The chain employs TRBV2 and TRBJ2-2; D possibly corresponds to TRBD1 (6 bases). In germline, CDR1 is SNHLY, CDR2 FYNNEI. The CDR3 is made up of 15 amino acids. Trimming stripped 6 bases from V and 1 base from J, with 12 bases between. CDR3 region: CASREWDKNTGELFF. The CDR3 DNA reads as TGTGCCAGCAGGGAGTGGGACAAGAACACCGGGGAGCTGTTTTTT.

The chain employs TRBV5-6 and TRBJ1-1; 8 nucleotides match TRBD1. Per the germline V gene, CDR1 is SGHDT and CDR2 is YYEEEE. V dropped 3 bases and J dropped 5; count of bases not matched to a gene: 3. This CDR3 region has 13 residues. CDR3 loop: CASSWDRLTEAFF. CDR3 bases: TGTGCCAGCAGCTGGGACAGGCTAACTGAAGCTTTCTTT.

The gene calls are TRBV10-3 and TRBJ1-1; D is perhaps TRBD1 (5 bases). The V and J ends lost 0 bases and 4 bases respectively, with 12 bases between them. The germline V gene encodes CDR1 ENHRY and CDR2 SYGVKD. The CDR3 covers 15 residues. CDR3 loop: CAISESQGGTTEAFF. In nucleotides, the CDR3 is TGTGCCATCAGTGAGTCGCAGGGAGGGACCACTGAAGCTTTCTTT.